The 30 T cell receptor beta chains given below trace back to one sample, sequenced in a study of technical replicates of blood from several donors. The assay was immunoSEQ multiplex PCR, and TCRdb's table has in-frame clones only and misses some. This sample carries tens of thousands of clones, 90% to 95% of them seen once, and the ten largest clones take around 0.25%. The sequenced sample consisted of T cells isolated from PBMCs. The receptors shown here come from a human donor in good health.

The J gene is TRBJ2-2, the V gene TRBV5-5; 10 positions match TRBD2. The CDR3 covers 16 residues. Losses at the gene ends were 5 bases for V and 8 bases for J; bases not matched to a gene: 12. CDR1 and CDR2 from the germline V gene are SGHKS and YYEKEE (reference sequence). CDR3 sequence reads: CASRTGTSVLGGELFF. CDR3 coding DNA: TGTGCCAGCAGGACCGGGACTAGCGTTCTGGGAGGGGAGCTGTTTTTT.

This rearrangement joins TRBV6-5 to TRBJ1-2, with D possibly being TRBD1 (6 bases). V was pared by 2 bases and J by 2 bases, with 6 bases between. CDR3 length equals 13 residues. The germline V gene encodes CDR1 MNHEY and CDR2 SVGAGI. DNA for the CDR3: TGTGCCAGCAGTTACCAGGGGAACTATGGCTACACCTTC. Protein sequence: CASSYQGNYGYTF.

The chain links TRBV2 to TRBJ2-1; a weak D match, TRBD2 (5 bases). V was trimmed by 6 bases and J by 14 bases, leaving 17 bases between them. In germline, CDR1 is SNHLY, CDR2 FYNNEI. The CDR3 totals 12 residues. The chain's CDR3 is CASRDVAPREFF. CDR3 bases: TGTGCCAGCAGGGACGTGGCGCCGAGGGAGTTCTTC. Variable domain in full (rest from reference TRBV2 and TRBJ2-1): EPEVTQTPSHQVTQMGQEVILRCVPISNHLYFYWYRQILGQKVEFLVSFYNNEISEKSEIFDDQFSVERPDGSNFTLKIRSTKLEDSAMYFCASRDVAPREFFGPGTRLTVL.

The chain is built from TRBV6-1 and TRBJ2-5; 7 bases are shared with TRBD2. Germline lookup yields CDR1 MNHNS and CDR2 SASEGT. After removal of 6 bases from V and 13 bases from J, the junction contained 14 bases not matched to a gene. CDR3 length: 13 residues. The CDR3 here is CASSQLLTSSGYF. The CDR3 nucleotides are TGTGCCAGCAGCCAACTCCTGACTAGCTCAGGGTACTTC.

The V gene is TRBV13, the J gene TRBJ2-1, with a tentative D call TRBD1 (6 bases). The CDR3 loop spans 15 amino acids. CDR1 is PRHDT and CDR2 is FYEKMQ in the germline V gene (reference sequence). V lost 5 bases, J lost 5 bases, and 16 bases lay in between. The CDR3 DNA follows: TGTGCCAGCAGCGCCAGGGGTGGAAGACACAATGAGCAGTTCTTC. It yields the protein CASSARGGRHNEQFF. Full variable domain (missing parts from reference TRBV13 and TRBJ2-1): AAGVIQSPRHLIKEKRETATLKCYPIPRHDTVYWYQQGPGQDPQFLISFYEKMQSDKGSIPDRFSAQQFSDYHSELNMSSLELGDSALYFCASSARGGRHNEQFFGPGTRLTVL.

The chain recombines TRBV19 with TRBJ1-5; TRBD1 matches 8 bases. With V trimmed by 6 bases and J by 3 bases, 10 bases remained unmatched. The germline gives CDR1 LNHDA, CDR2 SQIVND (reference sequence). The CDR3 is 16 residues long. CDR3 region: CASRDLTGVFNQPQHF. CDR3 coding DNA: TGTGCCAGTAGGGATCTGACAGGGGTTTTCAATCAGCCCCAGCATTTT.

V gene TRBV19 combines with J gene TRBJ1-2; no clear D. The V gene lost 3 bases and the J gene lost 2 bases, with 13 bases spanning the gap. The CDR3 loop spans 15 amino acids. Germline CDR1 LNHDA, CDR2 SQIVND (reference sequence). The CDR3 is CASSISARVNYGYTF. In DNA form, the CDR3 reads TGTGCCAGTAGTATTTCGGCGAGGGTCAACTATGGCTACACCTTC.

The chain is built from TRBV18 and TRBJ1-1; 7 bases align to TRBD1. CDR3 length equals 15 residues. After removal of 2 bases from V and 3 bases from J, the junction contained 6 bases not matched to a gene. Germline CDR1 and CDR2: KGHSH and LQKENI. This CDR3 is CASSPSTGVDTEAFF. The DNA of the CDR3 is TGTGCCAGCTCACCATCCACAGGGGTTGACACTGAAGCTTTCTTT.

About this clone: The sample carries other DNA sequences with the same CDR3. V is TRBV4-1 and J is TRBJ2-7; no clear D. There are 13 residues in the CDR3. Germline V gene data show CDR1 as MGHRA and CDR2 as YSYEKL. V was pared by 1 base and J by 3 bases, with 7 bases between. In DNA, the CDR3 is TGCGCCAGCAGCCAAGTTACGAGCTACGAGCAGTACTTC. It codes for CASSQVTSYEQYF.

The V gene is TRBV10-1, the J gene TRBJ2-1; 10 bases map to TRBD2. Trimming cost V 6 bases and J 8 bases; bases outside gene matches: 10. Per germline, CDR1 WNHNN and CDR2 SYGVQD (reference sequence). This CDR3 contains 15 residues. In DNA, the CDR3 is TGCGCCAGCAGACCCGGACTAGCGGCTTCTGATGAGCAGTTCTTC. This translates into CASRPGLAASDEQFF.

The rearrangement joins TRBV5-1 to TRBJ2-1; TRBD2 matches at 7 bases. After removal of 0 bases from V and 6 bases from J, the junction contained 9 bases not matched to a gene. CDR1 and CDR2 from the germline V gene are SGHRS and YFSETQ. The CDR3 loop spans 16 amino acids. The CDR3 DNA reads as TGCGCCAGCAGCTTGGGAGGGGCGACTAGCCCCAATGAGCAGTTCTTC. It codes for CASSLGGATSPNEQFF. Looking up the rest from reference TRBV5-1 and TRBJ2-1 gives the full variable domain: KAGVTQTPRYLIKTRGQQVTLSCSPISGHRSVSWYQQTPGQGLQFLFEYFSETQRNKGNFPGRFSGRQFSNSRSEMNVSTLELGDSALYLCASSLGGATSPNEQFFGPGTRLTVL.

The chain is built from TRBV7-2 and TRBJ2-1; D may be TRBD2 (5 bases). The CDR3 is 15 amino acids. Germline loops: CDR1 SGHTA, CDR2 FQGNSA. Trimming removed 1 base at V and 3 bases at J, with 10 bases between. CDR3 amino acids: CASSLGAENYNEQFF. In nucleotides, the CDR3 is TGTGCCAGCAGCTTAGGAGCGGAGAACTACAATGAGCAGTTCTTC.

The chain recombines TRBV4-1 with TRBJ1-5, with D unclear. Between the trimmed V and J ends, which lost 1 base and 1 base, there was a span of 8 bases. This CDR3 region has 15 residues. The germline gives CDR1 MGHRA, CDR2 YSYEKL. The CDR3 sequence is CASSQVTRSNQPQHF. In nucleotides, the CDR3 is TGCGCCAGCAGCCAAGTGACAAGAAGCAATCAGCCCCAGCATTTT.

DNA for the CDR3: TGTGCCAGCAGCTTAGTGGGGACAGTGGGAAACACCATATATTTT. Amino acids: CASSLVGTVGNTIYF. The chain joins TRBV7-2 to TRBJ1-3, with TRBD1 matching over 7 bases. V was clipped by 1 base and J by 4 bases; unmatched bases: 4. This CDR3 spans 15 amino acids. Germline CDR1 and CDR2: SGHTA and FQGNSA.

The chain couples TRBV6-5 to TRBJ1-6; perhaps TRBD1 as D (5 bases). The CDR3 length is 15 residues. Trimming took off 2 bases at V and 7 bases at J, with 12 bases between the two ends. CDR1 MNHEY and CDR2 SVGAGI come from the germline V gene. CDR3 nucleotides: TGTGCCAGCAGTTACACGGGGGTTACAAATTCACCCCTCCACTTT. It translates to CASSYTGVTNSPLHF.

V and J are TRBV6-6 and TRBJ1-2; possible D gene TRBD1, 6 bases. This CDR3 has 11 amino acids. From germline, CDR1 is MNHNY and CDR2 SVGAGI (reference sequence). The germline V and J ends were trimmed by 10 bases and 7 bases, with 13 bases remaining between them. CDR3 coding DNA: TGTGCCACTAAACAGGGTCCTGGCTACACCTTC. It translates to CATKQGPGYTF.

The V gene is TRBV5-8, the J gene TRBJ1-5; 9 nucleotides align to TRBD1. From germline, CDR1 is SGHTS and CDR2 YDEGEE. Losses at the gene ends were 4 bases for V and 7 bases for J; bases not matched to a gene: 6. The CDR3 has 14 amino acids. The CDR3 nucleotides read TGTGCCAGCAGCCTGGGACAGGGAACCCAGCCCCAGCATTTT. Translated: CASSLGQGTQPQHF. The full variable domain, completed using reference TRBV5-8 and TRBJ1-5, is EAGVTQSPTHLIKTRGQQATLRCSPISGHTSVYWYQQALGLGLQFLLWYDEGEERNRGNFPPRFSGRQFPNYSSELNVNALELEDSALYLCASSLGQGTQPQHFGDGTRLSIL.

Only one count was recorded for this clone. V gene TRBV5-1 combines with J gene TRBJ2-7; D not certain. Trimming stripped 0 bases from V and 6 bases from J, with 7 bases between. The CDR3 consists of 12 residues. Germline V gene sequence: CDR1 SGHRS, CDR2 YFSETQ. This CDR3 is CASSLAVSEQYF. CDR3 in DNA: TGCGCCAGCAGCTTGGCGGTTTCCGAGCAGTACTTC.

This clone came up once. The rearrangement joins TRBV2 to TRBJ1-6, with a possible D match to TRBD1 (6 bases). The CDR3 loop spans 16 amino acids. CDR1 SNHLY and CDR2 FYNNEI come from the germline V gene. V was pared by 5 bases and J by 6 bases, with 17 bases between. CDR3 sequence (DNA): TGTGCCAGCAGTCTTCCCCGGACAGAGATTAATTCACCCCTCCACTTT. Encoded protein: CASSLPRTEINSPLHF.

J is TRBJ2-7 and V is TRBV6-6; D perhaps matches TRBD2 (6 bases). Germline CDR1 is MNHNY and CDR2 is SVGAGI (reference sequence). The length of the CDR3 is 14 residues. The V end lost 0 bases, the J end lost 3 bases, and 9 bases lay between the germline ends. CDR3 nucleotide sequence: TGTGCCAGCAGTTACTCGGAGGGTATCTACGAGCAGTACTTC. Encoded protein: CASSYSEGIYEQYF.

The chain combines TRBV7-9 with TRBJ1-4, with 7 bases fitting TRBD1. Germline CDR1 SEHNR, CDR2 FQNEAQ (reference sequence). The CDR3 length is 14 residues. V lost 1 base to trimming and J lost 7 bases; unmatched junction nucleotides: 3. The CDR3 sequence: CASSLGGGVEKLFF. The DNA of the CDR3 is TGTGCCAGCAGCTTAGGAGGGGGCGTTGAAAAACTGTTTTTT.

This chain connects TRBV19 to TRBJ2-7, with TRBD1 identical over 9 bases. V dropped 8 bases and J dropped 1; count of bases not matched to a gene: 6. This CDR3 is built from 14 residues. The V gene's germline CDR1 is LNHDA and CDR2 SQIVND (reference sequence). The CDR3 nucleotides read TGTGCCAGTGGGGACAGGGTACGGTCCTACGAGCAGTACTTC. It yields the protein CASGDRVRSYEQYF. Looking up the rest from reference TRBV19 and TRBJ2-7 gives the full variable domain: DGGITQSPKYLFRKEGQNVTLSCEQNLNHDAMYWYRQDPGQGLRLIYYSQIVNDFQKGDIAEGYSVSREKKESFPLTVTSAQKNPTAFYLCASGDRVRSYEQYFGPGTRLTVT.

The rearrangement links TRBV19 to TRBJ1-2; D perhaps matches TRBD1 (5 bases). Trimming removed 6 bases from V and 6 bases from J, with 17 bases in between. Germline V gene lookup returns CDR1 LNHDA and CDR2 SQIVND (reference sequence). The CDR3 totals 14 residues. The CDR3 bases are TGTGCCAGTAGGGATCAGGGATATGTTGATGGCTACACCTTC. Encoded protein: CASRDQGYVDGYTF.

The CDR3 reads CASSGPSSGGNIDEQYF. The CDR3 DNA sequence: TGTGCCAGCAGCGGCCCATCTAGCGGGGGAAACATCGACGAGCAGTACTTC. The chain employs TRBV9 and TRBJ2-7, with TRBD2 matching 10 bases. This CDR3 has 17 amino acids. Trimming removed 3 bases from V and 5 bases from J; junction bases left unmatched: 14. Germline V gives CDR1 SGDLS, CDR2 YYNGEE.

DNA of the CDR3: TGTGCCAGCAGTCCGGGACTAGCGGGTAGCTCCTACAATGAGCAGTTCTTC. Protein: CASSPGLAGSSYNEQFF. The chain combines TRBV27 with TRBJ2-1, with 12 positions matching TRBD2. CDR3 length: 17 amino acids. Germline V CDR1 and CDR2: MNHEY, SMNVEV (reference sequence). V was pared by 5 bases and J by 0 bases, with 5 bases of the junction left unmatched.

V gene TRBV29-1 combines with J gene TRBJ1-4, with a weak D call TRBD1 (5 bases). The V gene lost 1 base and the J gene lost 5 bases, with 14 bases spanning the gap. The CDR3 covers 15 residues. Germline CDR1 and CDR2: SQVTM and ANQGSEA. CDR3 protein: CSVEGGRQGNEKLFF. CDR3 sequence (DNA): TGCAGCGTTGAAGGTGGGAGGCAGGGAAATGAAAAACTGTTTTTT.

This clone was counted a single time. The chain combines TRBV19 with TRBJ2-1, with TRBD2 identical over 10 bases. This CDR3 has 16 amino acids. The germline CDR1 and CDR2 sequences are LNHDA and SQIVND (reference sequence). V gave up 5 bases and J gave up 7 bases; unmatched junction bases: 11. The DNA for the CDR3 is TGTGCCAGTAGTTTCTCAGCGGGAGGGTCATGGAATGAGCAGTTCTTC. It is translated as CASSFSAGGSWNEQFF. Drawing the rest from reference TRBV19 and TRBJ2-1, the complete variable domain is DGGITQSPKYLFRKEGQNVTLSCEQNLNHDAMYWYRQDPGQGLRLIYYSQIVNDFQKGDIAEGYSVSREKKESFPLTVTSAQKNPTAFYLCASSFSAGGSWNEQFFGPGTRLTVL.

Only one count was recorded for this clone. V and J are TRBV18 and TRBJ2-7; 10 bases are shared with TRBD2. The CDR3 has 15 amino acids. Germline CDR1 reads KGHSH; CDR2 reads LQKENI. Trimming at V came to 3 bases and at J to 3 bases, leaving 5 bases not matched to a gene. The CDR3 DNA follows: TGTGCCAGCTCACCGGGGACTAGCGAGAACTACGAGCAGTACTTC. Amino acids: CASSPGTSENYEQYF.

This clone was recorded once. The chain couples TRBV27 to TRBJ2-5, with D perhaps TRBD1 (5 bases). The CDR3 consists of 16 residues. V gave up 2 bases and J gave up 0 bases, with 13 bases separating them. Germline lookup yields CDR1 MNHEY and CDR2 SMNVEV (reference sequence). The CDR3 DNA follows: TGTGCCAGCAGTTTACGCTCCGCAGGGCACCAAGAGACCCAGTACTTC. Residues: CASSLRSAGHQETQYF.

The CDR3 DNA is TGTGCCAGCAGCTTGCAGGGGGGGAACACTGAAGCTTTCTTT. This translates into CASSLQGGNTEAFF. This sequence joins TRBV7-2 and TRBJ1-1; 7 bases are shared with TRBD1. Germline V gives CDR1 SGHTA, CDR2 FQGNSA. This CDR3 is built from 14 residues. Germline trimming cut 3 bases from V and 1 base from J; bases unmatched to any gene: 2.